Presented here are 24 T cell receptor beta chains from one specimen sequenced in a study of Ad26.COV2.S vaccination and SARS-CoV-2 variants. Repertoires were generated with immunoSEQ multiplex PCR, while TCRdb's copy carries only in-frame clones and drops some. The sample has about 400,000 clones, 80% to 90% seen once; the top ten hold approximately 3.7%. The treatment: some 19 received Ad26.COV2.S at low or high dose, single or two shots; 5 received placebo; per-sample allocation not given. Sampling occurred on day 63 after the first vaccine or placebo injection. Sequencing was performed on peripheral blood, taken in a trial of Ad26.COV2.S vaccine versus placebo. The receptors were gathered from a person between 18 and 59 years old who received the Ad26.COV2.S COVID-19 vaccine or a placebo.

This chain connects TRBV6-6 to TRBJ1-4; D is unresolved. The CDR3 extends over 15 amino acids. V shed 6 bases and J shed 5 bases, with 16 bases lying between them. Germline loops: CDR1 MNHNY, CDR2 SVGAGI (reference sequence). CDR3: CASRRADGRNEKLFF. CDR3 nucleotides: TGTGCCAGCAGGCGGGCGGACGGAAGGAATGAAAAACTGTTTTTT.

The chain joins TRBV7-2 to TRBJ1-3; 7 nucleotides match TRBD1. Trimming removed 5 bases from V and 0 bases from J; junction bases left unmatched: 4. Germline assignment: CDR1 SGHTA and CDR2 FQGNSA. This CDR3 is built from 15 residues. The CDR3 loop reads CASSRDRASGNTIYF. The DNA for the CDR3 is TGTGCCAGCAGCCGTGACAGGGCCTCTGGAAACACCATATATTTT. Using reference TRBV7-2 and TRBJ1-3 for the parts outside the CDR3, the full variable domain is GAGVSQSPSNKVTEKGKDVELRCDPISGHTALYWYRQSLGQGLEFLIYFQGNSAPDKSGLPSDRFSAERTGGSVSTLTIQRTQQEDSAVYLCASSRDRASGNTIYFGEGSWLTVV.

V and J are TRBV28 and TRBJ1-6; 9 bases are a match to TRBD1. The trim removed 5 bases at V and 9 bases at J, leaving 8 bases unmatched. The CDR3 is 15 residues long. Germline V gene lookup returns CDR1 MDHEN and CDR2 SYDVKM. CDR3 sequence reads: CASSPRTGVTSPLHF. The CDR3 DNA is TGTGCCAGCAGTCCGAGGACAGGGGTGACTTCACCCCTCCACTTT.

As for this clone: The junction does not match germline at one end; this may be a read error. The chain combines TRBV7-8 with TRBJ2-3; D might be TRBD1 or TRBD2, each matching 5 bases. Germline CDR1 SGHVS, CDR2 FQNEAQ. This CDR3 has 15 residues. The CDR3 sequence: CASSPSRQGPHFRHF. The CDR3 DNA is TGTGCCAGCAGCCCGAGCCGCCAGGGACCCCATTTCAGGCATTTT.

This chain uses TRBV7-6 with TRBJ2-2; no firm D call. CDR3 size: 16 residues. V was clipped by 5 bases and J by 4 bases, with 17 bases between them. CDR1 is SGHVS, CDR2 FNYEAQ, per germline. CDR3: CASSPARASPTGELFF. CDR3 coding DNA: TGTGCCAGCAGCCCCGCCCGGGCCAGCCCCACCGGGGAGCTGTTTTTT. The entire variable domain, with the rest obtained from reference TRBV7-6 and TRBJ2-2, is as follows: GAGVSQSPRYKVTKRGQDVALRCDPISGHVSLYWYRQALGQGPEFLTYFNYEAQQDKSGLPNDRFSAERPEGSISTLTIQRTEQRDSAMYRCASSPARASPTGELFFGEGSRLTVL.

V usage is TRBV20-1 and J usage is TRBJ2-5; unclear D gene. Per germline, CDR1 DFQATT and CDR2 SNEGSKA (reference sequence). The ends were cut back, 3 bases at V and 3 bases at J, with 14 bases in the middle. The CDR3 runs to 14 residues. CDR3 coding DNA: TGCAGTGCTAGTAACAAAGAGTTGGAAGAGACCCAGTACTTC. Protein: CSASNKELEETQYF.

The J gene is TRBJ1-3, the V gene TRBV24-1; D possibly corresponds to TRBD1 (5 bases). Per the germline V gene, CDR1 is KGHDR and CDR2 is SFDVKD. The length of the CDR3 is 15 residues. The V gene lost 10 bases and the J gene lost 5 bases, with 20 bases spanning the gap. CDR3 nucleotide sequence: TGTGCCACTCTCAAGGACCGGTTGGGACGAAACACCATATATTTT. Its translation: CATLKDRLGRNTIYF.

This clone appeared once. This chain joins TRBV2 and TRBJ2-5; 9 bases agree with TRBD2. The CDR3 totals 16 residues. The junction had 10 bases not matched to a gene; V was cut back by 6 bases and J by 2 bases. CDR1 SNHLY and CDR2 FYNNEI come from the germline V gene. The CDR3 nucleotides are TGTGCCAGCAGGCCGTTTAGCGGGGGCTTACAAGAGACCCAGTACTTC. Residues: CASRPFSGGLQETQYF. Looking up the rest from reference TRBV2 and TRBJ2-5 gives the full variable domain: EPEVTQTPSHQVTQMGQEVILRCVPISNHLYFYWYRQILGQKVEFLVSFYNNEISEKSEIFDDQFSVERPDGSNFTLKIRSTKLEDSAMYFCASRPFSGGLQETQYFGPGTRLLVL.

V and J are TRBV7-8 and TRBJ1-1, with unresolved D. Looked up from germline, CDR1 is SGHVS and CDR2 is FQNEAQ. The CDR3 runs 13 residues. Trimming took off 0 bases at V and 6 bases at J, with 8 bases between the two ends. The CDR3 here is CASSLASRAEAFF. The CDR3 DNA sequence: TGTGCCAGCAGCTTAGCGTCGAGGGCTGAAGCTTTCTTT.

The genes are TRBV11-3 and TRBJ2-3; no clear D gene. Trimming took off 1 base at V and 0 bases at J, with 8 bases between the two ends. This CDR3 has 15 residues. Germline loops: CDR1 SGHNT, CDR2 YENEEA. The CDR3 DNA follows: TGTGCCAGCAGCTTAGGGCAGGCAAGCACAGATACGCAGTATTTT. Encoded protein: CASSLGQASTDTQYF.

The chain uses TRBV7-9 and TRBJ2-5, with 8 positions matching TRBD2. Unmatched junction bases numbered 3, after V lost 2 bases and J lost 1 base. Germline values: CDR1 SEHNR, CDR2 FQNEAQ (reference sequence). The CDR3 runs 15 residues. The DNA of the CDR3 is TGTGCCAGCAGCTTATACCTAGCGGGCCAAGAGACCCAGTACTTC. It codes for CASSLYLAGQETQYF. Complete variable domain (other parts from reference TRBV7-9 and TRBJ2-5): DTGVSQNPRHKITKRGQNVTFRCDPISEHNRLYWYRQTLGQGPEFLTYFQNEAQLEKSRLLSDRFSAERPKGSFSTLEIQRTEQGDSAMYLCASSLYLAGQETQYFGPGTRLLVL.

This clone has just one count. J is TRBJ2-1 and V is TRBV10-1; D unclear. The CDR3 runs to 14 residues. V lost 2 bases and J 4 bases, leaving 9 bases between the germline ends. Per the germline V gene, CDR1 is WNHNN and CDR2 is SYGVQD (reference sequence). Here the CDR3 reads CASSENTFYNEQFF. Written as DNA, the CDR3 is TGCGCCAGCAGTGAGAATACGTTTTACAATGAGCAGTTCTTC.

The chain links TRBV5-1 to TRBJ2-5; D possibly corresponds to TRBD2 (6 bases). This CDR3 contains 12 residues. The germline V and J ends were trimmed by 4 bases and 5 bases, with 9 bases remaining between them. Germline V gives CDR1 SGHRS, CDR2 YFSETQ. The CDR3 loop reads CASSMGLETQYF. CDR3 nucleotide sequence: TGCGCCAGCAGCATGGGACTGGAGACCCAGTACTTC.

The V gene is TRBV18, the J gene TRBJ2-5; no firm D call. Trimming took 3 bases from V and 2 from J, leaving 10 bases between them. The CDR3 extends over 14 amino acids. CDR1 is KGHSH and CDR2 is LQKENI in the germline V gene. The CDR3 DNA is TGTGCCAGCTCACCGTCCCGAGAGCAAGAGACCCAGTACTTC. The encoded protein is CASSPSREQETQYF.

This chain joins TRBV5-6 and TRBJ1-1; D is perhaps TRBD1 (6 bases). The germline gives CDR1 SGHDT, CDR2 YYEEEE. This CDR3 has 15 amino acids. The ends were cut back, 2 bases at V and 0 bases at J, with 11 bases in the middle. The CDR3 protein is CASSFGDRMNTEAFF. The CDR3 DNA follows: TGTGCCAGCAGCTTTGGAGACAGGATGAACACTGAAGCTTTCTTT.

This chain connects TRBV5-4 to TRBJ1-2, with 8 bases fitting TRBD1. Germline V gene data show CDR1 as SGHNT and CDR2 as YYREEE (reference sequence). The CDR3 is 15 residues long. J lost 6 bases, V lost 0 bases, and 7 bases had no gene match. Here the CDR3 reads CASSLENRGLDGYTF. Written as DNA, the CDR3 is TGTGCCAGCAGCTTGGAGAACAGGGGGTTGGATGGCTACACCTTC.

The V and J genes are TRBV5-1 and TRBJ2-1; D possibly corresponds to TRBD1 (5 bases). V dropped 0 bases and J dropped 4 bases, with 8 bases sitting between them. CDR1 and CDR2 (germline): SGHRS, YFSETQ. CDR3 length equals 14 residues. CDR3 sequence (DNA): TGCGCCAGCAGCTTGGGCGACAGATACAATGAGCAGTTCTTC. Protein product: CASSLGDRYNEQFF.

This clone was picked up one time. The rearrangement joins TRBV5-6 to TRBJ1-3; D gene unclear. Germline CDR1 SGHDT, CDR2 YYEEEE. The CDR3 length is 13 residues. V was clipped by 7 bases and J by 3 bases, with 11 bases between them. The CDR3 loop is CASDLWGGNTIYF. The DNA for the CDR3 is TGTGCCAGCGATCTATGGGGTGGAAACACCATATATTTT.

The gene calls are TRBV6-5 and TRBJ2-7; 11 positions agree with TRBD2. This CDR3 region has 14 residues. The V gene end was trimmed by 4 bases and the J gene end by 3 bases; junction bases not matched to a gene: 2. CDR1 is MNHEY and CDR2 is SVGAGI in the germline V gene. CDR3 in amino acids: CASSSSGGNYEQYF. The CDR3 nucleotides are TGTGCCAGCAGTTCTAGCGGGGGGAACTACGAGCAGTACTTC.

The chain has TRBV11-2 and TRBJ1-3; TRBD1 is a possible D gene (6 bases). The CDR3 length is 16 residues. Trimming removed 2 bases at V and 0 bases at J, with 11 bases between. Germline-derived CDR1 and CDR2 are SGHAT and FQNNGV. CDR3 DNA sequence: TGTGCCAGCAGCTTATACAGGGAAAGCTCTGGAAACACCATATATTTT. It yields the protein CASSLYRESSGNTIYF.

The chain uses TRBV6-5 and TRBJ1-1, with 8 bases aligning to TRBD1. Looked up from germline, CDR1 is MNHEY and CDR2 is SVGAGI. Trimming cost V 2 bases and J 2 bases; bases outside gene matches: 4. The CDR3 sequence is 15 residues long. CDR3 nucleotide sequence: TGTGCCAGCAGTTACAGGACAGGGCGCAACACTGAAGCTTTCTTT. Its protein product is CASSYRTGRNTEAFF.

The chain is built from TRBV6-6 and TRBJ1-4, with D unresolved. The length of the CDR3 is 14 residues. Germline V lookup: CDR1 MNHNY, CDR2 SVGAGI (reference sequence). Trimming cost V 6 bases and J 0 bases, with 8 bases left between them. The CDR3 region is CASRDGATNEKLFF. The CDR3 DNA reads TGTGCCAGCAGAGACGGTGCAACTAATGAAAAACTGTTTTTT.

The gene calls are TRBV5-4 and TRBJ1-3; D is unclear. Germline CDR1 reads SGHNT; CDR2 reads YYREEE (reference sequence). Trimming took 0 bases from V and 1 from J, leaving 11 bases between them. CDR3 length equals 16 residues. The CDR3 here is CASSLETARSGNTIYF. CDR3 DNA: TGTGCCAGCAGCTTGGAAACAGCAAGATCTGGAAACACCATATATTTT.

CDR3 sequence: CASSPQGVTEAFF. The DNA for the CDR3 is TGTGCCAGCTCACCACAGGGTGTGACTGAAGCTTTCTTT. V gene TRBV18 combines with J gene TRBJ1-1; D call uncertain. Germline values: CDR1 KGHSH, CDR2 LQKENI. This CDR3 region has 13 residues. Between the trimmed V and J ends, which lost 1 base and 5 bases, there was a span of 8 bases.